Shown below are 30 T cell receptor beta chains from a single sample sequenced in a study of spatial heterogeneity in lung cancer. Time point denoted: sample taken at primary tumor resection. Unsorted whole RNA of tumor, nontumor lung or frozen PBMC was sequenced. MiXCR was run by TCRdb on the 5' RACE reads, yielding one entry per CDR3 protein. This sample has some 87,000 distinct CDR3 sequences, with over 8.5% found just once. Sequenced here: PBMCs, sampled at surgery. The receptors originated from a male donor with early-stage non-small cell lung cancer.

This clonotype has only a few counts. The chain uses TRBV6-5 and TRBJ2-3, with a possible D match to TRBD2 (5 bases). CDR3 length equals 15 residues. Trimming took 2 bases from V and 1 from J, leaving 10 bases between them. The germline V gene encodes CDR1 MNHEY and CDR2 SVGAGI. The CDR3 loop is CASSYGGAGTDTQYF. DNA of the CDR3: TGTGCCAGCAGTTACGGAGGAGCTGGCACAGATACGCAGTATTTT.

Many counts were recorded for this clonotype. The chain uses TRBV3-1 and TRBJ1-3; 7 nucleotides agree with TRBD1. In germline, CDR1 is LGHDT, CDR2 YNNKEL (reference sequence). The CDR3 consists of 17 residues. V lost 5 bases and J lost 0; bases outside the gene matches: 10. The CDR3, as DNA: TGTGCCAGCAGCTTCCGGACAGGCACCTCCTCTGGAAACACCATATATTTT. Translated: CASSFRTGTSSGNTIYF.

This clonotype was seen only a few times. The chain combines TRBV9 with TRBJ2-1; D remains ambiguous. Trimming took off 0 bases at V and 2 bases at J, with 9 bases between the two ends. This CDR3 is 15 amino acids long. Germline V gene sequence: CDR1 SGDLS, CDR2 YYNGEE. The DNA of the CDR3 is TGTGCCAGCAGCGTAGACCGGCTTGCCTACAATGAGCAGTTCTTC. Protein sequence: CASSVDRLAYNEQFF.

This clonotype was recorded a few times. The chain recombines TRBV10-3 with TRBJ2-7; no firm D call. V lost 5 bases to trimming and J lost 7 bases, with 9 bases between them. The V gene's germline CDR1 is ENHRY and CDR2 SYGVKD. There are 11 residues in the CDR3. The CDR3, as DNA: TGTGCCATCAGTATCGACACAGAGCAGTACTTC. This gives the protein CAISIDTEQYF.

This clonotype appeared many times. The J gene is TRBJ1-3, the V gene TRBV7-2; D gene unclear. Trimming left V 5 bases short and J 4 bases short, with 12 bases between. Germline loops: CDR1 SGHTA, CDR2 FQGNSA. This CDR3 is 14 amino acids long. CDR3 region: CASSTASGGNTIYF. CDR3 nucleotides: TGTGCCAGCAGCACGGCCAGTGGGGGAAACACCATATATTTT.

This clonotype has ten or more counts. V is TRBV12-5 and J is TRBJ1-4; weak D call: TRBD1 (6 bases). Trimming shortened V by 6 bases and J by 2 bases, and 22 bases separated the two germline ends. The CDR3 runs to 18 residues. Germline V gene data show CDR1 as LGHNT and CDR2 as FRNRAP. The CDR3, as DNA: TGTGCTAGTGGGCGGCACAGCATAGGGACACTCACTAATGAAAAACTGTTTTTT. Translated: CASGRHSIGTLTNEKLFF.

V is TRBV29-1 and J is TRBJ2-1, with TRBD2 identical over 7 bases. Per the germline V gene, CDR1 is SQVTM and CDR2 is ANQGSEA. The CDR3 is 17 amino acids. The junction had 11 bases not matched to a gene; V was cut back by 0 bases and J by 3 bases. The CDR3 protein is CSVEDPKRGKIYNEQFF. The CDR3 bases are TGCAGCGTTGAAGATCCCAAGCGGGGAAAGATCTACAATGAGCAGTTCTTC.

The chain carries TRBV11-2 and TRBJ2-7, with D uncertain. CDR3 length: 12 residues. Trimming shortened V by 5 bases and J by 2 bases, and 7 bases separated the two germline ends. Per germline, CDR1 SGHAT and CDR2 FQNNGV. The CDR3 loop is CASSPGPYEQYF. For the CDR3, the DNA is TGTGCCAGCAGCCCCGGACCCTACGAGCAGTACTTC.

This clonotype has a count of ten or more. The chain is built from TRBV29-1 and TRBJ2-5; D may be TRBD1 or TRBD2 (6 bases each). The CDR3 spans 14 residues. Germline assignment: CDR1 SQVTM and CDR2 ANQGSEA. V was clipped by 5 bases and J by 3 bases, with 16 bases between them. CDR3 in DNA: TGCAGCGTTCTTAGGGGGGCCAAAAAAGAGACCCAGTACTTC. The encoded protein is CSVLRGAKKETQYF.

This clonotype occurred many times. This chain joins TRBV15 and TRBJ1-3, with unresolved D. Per the germline V gene, CDR1 is LNHNV and CDR2 is YYDKDF (reference sequence). The germline V and J ends were trimmed by 0 bases and 0 bases, with 9 bases remaining between them. The CDR3 runs 16 residues. This CDR3 is CATSRDFRDSGNTIYF. CDR3 in DNA: TGTGCCACCAGCAGAGATTTCAGAGACTCTGGAAACACCATATATTTT.

The table lists this clonotype with many counts. The chain couples TRBV11-2 to TRBJ2-6; D is unresolved. V was shortened by 5 bases and J by 1 base, with 6 bases between the two germline ends. The CDR3 totals 14 residues. Germline CDR1 SGHAT, CDR2 FQNNGV. CDR3 nucleotides: TGTGCCAGCAGCGTACATTCTGGGGCCAACGTCCTGACTTTC. It yields the protein CASSVHSGANVLTF.

In this sample, this clonotype turned up many times. V usage is TRBV19 and J usage is TRBJ1-1; D is ambiguous. V dropped 6 bases and J dropped 5 bases, with 10 bases sitting between them. The CDR3 has 12 amino acids. Germline assignment: CDR1 LNHDA and CDR2 SQIVND (reference sequence). For the CDR3, the DNA is TGTGCCAGTAGCGAAGGGAGAACTGAAGCTTTCTTT. Its protein product is CASSEGRTEAFF.

This clonotype was found many times. The chain uses TRBV7-6 and TRBJ2-3, with TRBD1 identical over 7 bases. The junction had 6 bases not matched to a gene; V was cut back by 5 bases and J by 4 bases. Germline CDR1 reads SGHVS; CDR2 reads FNYEAQ. CDR3 size: 14 residues. Written as DNA, the CDR3 is TGTGCCAGCAGCCCACGGACAGGCCCAGATACGCAGTATTTT. This translates into CASSPRTGPDTQYF.

This clonotype was detected only a few times. V is TRBV5-1 and J is TRBJ2-5; TRBD1 is a possible D gene (6 bases). CDR3 length: 14 residues. Germline values: CDR1 SGHRS, CDR2 YFSETQ. The V gene lost 3 bases and the J gene lost 3 bases, with 12 bases spanning the gap. The CDR3 DNA reads as TGCGCCAGCAGCTCCGGGACACCCAAAGAGACCCAGTACTTC. It specifies CASSSGTPKETQYF.

This clonotype was found many times. The chain carries TRBV28 and TRBJ2-1; no reliable D call. The CDR3 is made up of 11 amino acids. The V gene lost 10 bases and the J gene lost 8 bases, with 12 bases spanning the gap. Germline lookup yields CDR1 MDHEN and CDR2 SYDVKM. The CDR3 DNA is TGTGCCACCCGTAGTTTCGATGAGCAGTTCTTC. It yields the protein CATRSFDEQFF.

This clonotype occurred many times. This chain connects TRBV28 to TRBJ1-2; the match to TRBD1 covers 8 bases. Trimming at V came to 6 bases and at J to 7 bases, leaving 7 bases not matched to a gene. The CDR3 loop spans 13 amino acids. CDR1 is MDHEN and CDR2 is SYDVKM in the germline V gene. CDR3 amino acids: CASRISGQAGYTF. The CDR3 DNA follows: TGTGCCAGCAGAATCTCGGGACAGGCTGGCTACACCTTC.

The rearrangement links TRBV5-1 to TRBJ2-5; D is undetermined. The CDR3 length is 13 residues. Germline-derived CDR1 and CDR2 are SGHRS and YFSETQ. V was pared by 0 bases and J by 4 bases, with 7 bases between. The CDR3 DNA is TGCGCCAGCAGCTTGGGATCCGGAGAGACCCAGTACTTC. It codes for CASSLGSGETQYF.

This clonotype was seen at least ten times. This chain connects TRBV20-1 to TRBJ2-1, with TRBD2 matching over 7 bases. Germline-derived CDR1 and CDR2 are DFQATT and SNEGSKA (reference sequence). With 0 bases clipped from V and 2 bases from J, the junction kept 4 bases outside the gene matches. The CDR3 runs 15 residues. This CDR3 reads CSARDPSGTYNEQFF. CDR3 nucleotide sequence: TGCAGTGCTAGAGATCCTAGCGGAACCTACAATGAGCAGTTCTTC.

This clonotype was detected only a few times. CDR3 sequence (DNA): TGCGCCAGCAGCCCCGGGACTGACCATCGCACCATATATTTT. This gives the protein CASSPGTDHRTIYF. The J gene is TRBJ1-3, the V gene TRBV4-1, with a weak D call TRBD1 (5 bases). The germline CDR1 and CDR2 sequences are MGHRA and YSYEKL. There are 14 residues in the CDR3. Between the trimmed V and J ends, which lost 4 bases and 9 bases, there was a span of 16 bases.

This clonotype was counted only a few times. This rearrangement joins TRBV29-1 to TRBJ2-4; tentatively, D is TRBD1 or TRBD2 (5 bases each). The germline CDR1 and CDR2 sequences are SQVTM and ANQGSEA. This CDR3 is 14 amino acids long. V lost 5 bases, J lost 6 bases, and 17 bases lay in between. CDR3 DNA: TGCAGCGTTACTCGGACCGGGGACGCAAACATTCAGTACTTC. Amino acids: CSVTRTGDANIQYF.

The V call is TRBV29-1, the J call TRBJ2-7, with 9 bases identical to TRBD1. After removal of 5 bases from V and 7 bases from J, the junction contained 3 bases not matched to a gene. The CDR3 is 11 amino acids. Germline V gene lookup returns CDR1 SQVTM and CDR2 ANQGSEA. CDR3 nucleotides: TGCAGCGTTAGGACAGGGGAAGAGCAGTACTTC. Its protein is CSVRTGEEQYF.

In DNA, the CDR3 is TGCGCCAGCAGTCGCGACGGTAATTCCAATGAGCAGTTCTTC. Its protein is CASSRDGNSNEQFF. This chain connects TRBV5-1 to TRBJ2-1; no clear D. V was pared by 5 bases and J by 6 bases, with 15 bases between. The CDR3 runs 14 residues. CDR1 SGHRS and CDR2 YFSETQ come from the germline V gene.

The table lists this clonotype with many counts. The chain carries TRBV29-1 and TRBJ1-1; possibly TRBD1 for D (6 bases). The CDR3 has 13 residues. The V gene's germline CDR1 is SQVTM and CDR2 ANQGSEA. V gave up 4 bases and J gave up 1 base, with 10 bases separating them. Here the CDR3 reads CSVVTGTNTEAFF. The CDR3 coding sequence is TGCAGCGTTGTAACAGGGACGAACACTGAAGCTTTCTTT.

The genes are TRBV30 and TRBJ2-3; 11 positions match TRBD2. Germline V gives CDR1 GTSNPN, CDR2 SVGIG (reference sequence). The CDR3 is 14 amino acids. V shed 3 bases and J 3 bases; nucleotides not matched to a gene: 2. The CDR3 reads CAWSGLAGTDTQYF. The CDR3 nucleotides are TGTGCCTGGAGCGGACTAGCGGGTACAGATACGCAGTATTTT.

This clonotype was detected a few times. The chain employs TRBV5-6 and TRBJ2-5; TRBD1 is a possible D gene (5 bases). CDR1 and CDR2 (germline): SGHDT, YYEEEE. V was pared by 5 bases and J by 7 bases, with 18 bases between. CDR3 length: 14 amino acids. CDR3 sequence (DNA): TGTGCCAGCAGTCTTTACCAGGGTGGAGCGACCCAGTACTTC. Residues: CASSLYQGGATQYF.

This clonotype was seen only a few times. The CDR3 DNA reads TGCAGTGCTAGAGAGCCCTCAGGGTTCAGGAGTTACGAGCAGTACTTC. As protein: CSAREPSGFRSYEQYF. V is TRBV20-1 and J is TRBJ2-7, with TRBD1 as a possible D gene (5 bases). The CDR3 consists of 16 residues. The germline CDR1 and CDR2 sequences are DFQATT and SNEGSKA (reference sequence). The V gene lost 0 bases and the J gene lost 4 bases, with 19 bases spanning the gap.

This clonotype was detected many times. The gene calls are TRBV29-1 and TRBJ2-1; 12 bases agree with TRBD2. The trim removed 7 bases at V and 16 bases at J, leaving 11 bases unmatched. Germline V gives CDR1 SQVTM, CDR2 ANQGSEA. The CDR3 extends over 12 amino acids. DNA for the CDR3: TGCAGCGGAGCCGGGACTAGCGGGCCGGCCTTCTTC. Encoded protein: CSGAGTSGPAFF.

This clonotype was counted many times. The gene calls are TRBV10-3 and TRBJ2-5, with TRBD2 identical over 14 bases. V lost 10 bases to trimming and J lost 5 bases; unmatched junction nucleotides: 9. The V gene's germline CDR1 is ENHRY and CDR2 SYGVKD. CDR3 length equals 15 residues. The chain's CDR3 is CATKTSGGAGETQYF. The CDR3 DNA reads as TGTGCCACCAAGACTAGCGGGGGGGCCGGGGAGACCCAGTACTTC.

The rearrangement joins TRBV15 to TRBJ2-5; possible D gene TRBD2, 5 bases. Germline V CDR1 and CDR2: LNHNV, YYDKDF (reference sequence). CDR3 length: 13 residues. The ends were cut back, 4 bases at V and 7 bases at J, with 13 bases in the middle. CDR3 in DNA: TGTGCCACCAGCACCCGCCCCGAGGGGACCCAGTACTTC. Its protein product is CATSTRPEGTQYF.

This clonotype was observed a few times. This sequence joins TRBV24-1 and TRBJ2-3; D is uncertain. The V end was cut by 7 bases, the J end by 6 bases, with 7 bases between. This CDR3 has 11 amino acids. Germline assignment: CDR1 KGHDR and CDR2 SFDVKD. The CDR3 DNA follows: TGTGCCACCAGGCTGGGGGATACGCAGTATTTT. This codes for CATRLGDTQYF.